These T cell receptor beta chains were read from a single sample in a study of technical replicates of blood from several donors. The protocol was immunoSEQ multiplex PCR, while the TCRdb copy is restricted to in-frame clones and leaves out a portion. The sample shows 55,000 to 75,000 clones, 87% of them seen only once. Input material: PBMCs. All receptors derive from a human donor in good health. Some clones in this sample may be carry-over from other donors' samples. Each CDR3 is given with its conserved first and last residue. A D gene is named only where the DNA matches it firmly. Rows give clone size only sometimes, using once, few, many, or a class for an expanded clone.

14,NA,TRBV6-5,TRBJ1-1,NA,TGTGCCAGCAGTTGGGGGGGAAAGGGGACTGAAGCTTTCTTT,CASSWGGKGTEAFF
17,NA,TRBV12-2,TRBJ2-2,NA,TGTGCAAGTCGCTTACCCCGTGGGGGGTCGGGCACCGGGGAGCTGTTTTTT,CASRLPRGGSGTGELFF
19,NA,TRBV7-9,TRBJ2-2,TRBD2,TGTGCCAGCAGCTCCTTTGTGACTAGCGGGATTATTAATCCCGGGGAGCTGTTTTTT,CASSSFVTSGIINPGELFF
13,NA,TRBV5-1,TRBJ1-2,TRBD1,TGCGCCAGCAGCGCCGGACAGGGGCATGGCTACACCTTC,CASSAGQGHGYTF
15,NA,TRBV5-4,TRBJ2-5,TRBD1,TGTGCCAGCAGCCCCGGGACAGCCCCTCAAGAGACCCAGTACTTC,CASSPGTAPQETQYF
15,NA,TRBV30,TRBJ2-1,TRBD2,TGTGCCTGGAGCGCCCTAGGTTGGGGGGAGGGCCTCCAGTTCTTC,CAWSALGWGEGLQFF
15,NA,TRBV7-8,TRBJ2-5,TRBD1,TGTGCCAGCAGCCCACCGACAGGGATCCAAGAGACCCAGTACTTC,CASSPPTGIQETQYF
11,NA,TRBV7-2,TRBJ2-7,NA,TGTGCCAGCAGCTTGGAGTACGAGCAGTACTTC,CASSLEYEQYF
15,once,TRBV7-2,TRBJ2-5,TRBD2,TGTGCCAGCAGCTTCCAGCGGGGGGCCCAAGAGACCCAGTACTTC,CASSFQRGAQETQYF
15,NA,TRBV5-8,TRBJ2-7,NA,TGTGCCAGCAGCTTGGACAAATCCCACTCCTACGAGCAGTACTTC,CASSLDKSHSYEQYF
13,NA,TRBV13,TRBJ1-2,NA,TGTGCCAGCAGCACGGAGAACAGGGCAGGCTACACCTTC,CASSTENRAGYTF
15,NA,TRBV9,TRBJ2-7,TRBD2,TGTGCCAGCAGCGTAGCCGGGCGGGAGTCACAAGAGCAGTACTTC,CASSVAGRESQEQYF
15,few,TRBV30,TRBJ1-1,NA,TGTGCCTGGAGTGTACTGCGGCAAGTGAACACTGAAGCTTTCTTT,CAWSVLRQVNTEAFF
16,once,TRBV7-2,TRBJ2-7,TRBD2,TGTGCCAGCAGCTTGCAAGGACTAGCGGGGGGATACGAGCAGTACTTC,CASSLQGLAGGYEQYF
14,NA,TRBV6-5,TRBJ1-1,NA,TGTGCCAGCAGTTTCGGCGGTATGAACACTGAAGCTTTCTTT,CASSFGGMNTEAFF
17,NA,TRBV4-2,TRBJ1-2,NA,TGTGCCAGCAGCCAAGGAATCTCGGGCGGGGTTATCTATGGCTACACCTTC,CASSQGISGGVIYGYTF
15,NA,TRBV4-1,TRBJ2-7,TRBD1,TGCGCCAGCAGCCCCGGACAGGGTAGCTCCTACGAGCAGTACTTC,CASSPGQGSSYEQYF
12,NA,TRBV18,TRBJ2-7,NA,TGTGCCAGCTCACCAGACAGCTACGAGCAGTACTTC,CASSPDSYEQYF
16,NA,TRBV5-1,TRBJ2-1,TRBD2,TGCGCCAGCAGCTTAGGATCTAGCGGCCATTACAATGAGCAGTTCTTC,CASSLGSSGHYNEQFF
11,NA,TRBV20-1,TRBJ1-2,NA,TGCAGTGCTCGGGGGGAGGTTGGCTACACCTTC,CSARGEVGYTF
16,NA,TRBV27,TRBJ2-3,NA,TGTGCCAGCGCTCCTCAGGGGACCGAGGCGAACGATACGCAGTATTTT,CASAPQGTEANDTQYF
13,NA,TRBV2,TRBJ2-5,NA,TGTGCCAGCGGTAGGGGCGAGCGTCAGACCCAGTACTTC,CASGRGERQTQYF
13,NA,TRBV7-7,TRBJ1-6,NA,TGTGCCAGCAGCTTACTAGAAAATTCACCCCTCCACTTT,CASSLLENSPLHF
13,few,TRBV9,TRBJ1-1,NA,TGTGCCAGCAGCTTCCGGGTGAACACTGAAGCTTTCTTT,CASSFRVNTEAFF
13,few,TRBV5-6,TRBJ1-1,NA,TGTGCCAGCAGCTTAAATGGGCCAGGGGAAGCTTTCTTT,CASSLNGPGEAFF
17,NA,TRBV5-1,TRBJ2-6,TRBD1,TGCGCCAGCAGCCTGGGACAGGCCCACTCTGGGGCCAACGTCCTGACTTTC,CASSLGQAHSGANVLTF